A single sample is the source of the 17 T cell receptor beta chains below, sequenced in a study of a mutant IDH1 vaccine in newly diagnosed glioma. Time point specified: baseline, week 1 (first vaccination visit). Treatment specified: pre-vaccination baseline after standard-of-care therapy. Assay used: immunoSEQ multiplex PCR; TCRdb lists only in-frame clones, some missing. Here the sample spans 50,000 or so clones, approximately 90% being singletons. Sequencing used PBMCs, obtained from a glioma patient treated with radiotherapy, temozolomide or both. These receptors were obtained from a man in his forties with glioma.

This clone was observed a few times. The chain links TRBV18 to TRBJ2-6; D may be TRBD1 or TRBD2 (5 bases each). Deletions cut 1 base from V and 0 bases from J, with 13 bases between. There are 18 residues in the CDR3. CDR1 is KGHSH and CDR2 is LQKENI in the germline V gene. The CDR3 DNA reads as TGTGCCAGCTCACCACAGGGACGTACTACCTCTGGGGCCAACGTCCTGACTTTC. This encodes CASSPQGRTTSGANVLTF.

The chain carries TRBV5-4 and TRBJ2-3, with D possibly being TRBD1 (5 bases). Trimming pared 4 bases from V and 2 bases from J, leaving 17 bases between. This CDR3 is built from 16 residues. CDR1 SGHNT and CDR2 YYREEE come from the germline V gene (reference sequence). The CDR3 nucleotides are TGTGCCAGCAGCCCTCTAGGGGCCTCTTCCACAGATACGCAGTATTTT. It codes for CASSPLGASSTDTQYF.

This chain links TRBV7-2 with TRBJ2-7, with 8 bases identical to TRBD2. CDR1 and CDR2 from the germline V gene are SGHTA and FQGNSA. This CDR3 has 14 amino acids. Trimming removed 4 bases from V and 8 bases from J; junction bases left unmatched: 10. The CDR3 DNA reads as TGTGCCAGCAGCTACACCGGGACTAGTAGGAAGCAGTACTTC. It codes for CASSYTGTSRKQYF.

This CDR3 reads CASQRDGRLTQYF. CDR3 nucleotides: TGTGCCAGCCAGAGGGACGGAAGATTGACCCAGTACTTC. This chain joins TRBV6-5 and TRBJ2-5; D might be TRBD1 or TRBD2, each matching 5 bases. The CDR3 runs to 13 residues. The germline gives CDR1 MNHEY, CDR2 SVGAGI. V shed 8 bases and J shed 7 bases, with 17 bases lying between them.

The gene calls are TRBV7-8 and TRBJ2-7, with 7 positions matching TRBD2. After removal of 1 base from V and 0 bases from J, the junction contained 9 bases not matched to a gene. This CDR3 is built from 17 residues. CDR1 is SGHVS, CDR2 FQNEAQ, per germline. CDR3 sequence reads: CASSLGLLADNSYEQYF. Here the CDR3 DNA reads TGTGCCAGCAGCTTAGGATTGCTAGCGGACAACTCCTACGAGCAGTACTTC.

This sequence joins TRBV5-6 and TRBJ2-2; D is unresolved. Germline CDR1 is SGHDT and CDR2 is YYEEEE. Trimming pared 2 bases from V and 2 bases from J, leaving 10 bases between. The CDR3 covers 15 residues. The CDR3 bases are TGTGCCAGCAGCTTCTTGAGCAGTAACACCGGGGAGCTGTTTTTT. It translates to CASSFLSSNTGELFF.

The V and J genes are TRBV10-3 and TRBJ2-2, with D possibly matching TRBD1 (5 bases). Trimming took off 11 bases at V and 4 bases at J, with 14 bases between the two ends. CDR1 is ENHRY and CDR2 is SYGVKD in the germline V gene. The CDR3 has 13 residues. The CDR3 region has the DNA TGTGCCGGAAGTGAAGGGGCCACCGGGGAGCTGTTTTTT. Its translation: CAGSEGATGELFF.

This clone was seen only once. The CDR3 sequence is CASSPPGGLAVYEQYF. DNA for the CDR3: TGTGCCAGCTCACCCCCTGGGGGACTAGCGGTCTACGAGCAGTACTTC. The V and J genes are TRBV18 and TRBJ2-7; 11 positions match TRBD2. The CDR3 is 16 amino acids. Germline CDR1 reads KGHSH; CDR2 reads LQKENI. Trimming took 3 bases from V and 3 from J; bases not matched to a gene: 7.

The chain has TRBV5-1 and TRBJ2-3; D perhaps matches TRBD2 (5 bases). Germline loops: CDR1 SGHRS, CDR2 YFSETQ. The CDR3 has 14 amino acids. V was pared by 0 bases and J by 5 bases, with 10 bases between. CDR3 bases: TGCGCCAGCAGCTTGGCCGGGGATGGAGATACGCAGTATTTT. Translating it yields CASSLAGDGDTQYF.

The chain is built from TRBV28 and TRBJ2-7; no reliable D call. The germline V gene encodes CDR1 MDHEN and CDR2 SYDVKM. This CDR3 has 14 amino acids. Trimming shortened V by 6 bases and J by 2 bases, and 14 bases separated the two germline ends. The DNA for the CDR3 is TGTGCCAGCAGACCACTCGGACGGACCTACGAGCAGTACTTC. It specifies CASRPLGRTYEQYF.

The CDR3 sequence: CASSVLMNTEAFF. The CDR3 nucleotides read TGTGCCAGCAGCGTTTTAATGAACACTGAAGCTTTCTTT. The gene calls are TRBV9 and TRBJ1-1; D is uncertain. CDR1 is SGDLS and CDR2 is YYNGEE in the germline V gene. The ends were cut back, 2 bases at V and 0 bases at J, with 5 bases in the middle. The CDR3 totals 13 residues.

In DNA, the CDR3 is TGTGCCAGCAGCCCGGGACAGAACTATGGCTACACCTTC. This encodes CASSPGQNYGYTF. This chain links TRBV7-3 with TRBJ1-2; the match to TRBD1 covers 7 bases. The CDR3 loop spans 13 amino acids. V shed 5 bases and J 2 bases; nucleotides not matched to a gene: 2. CDR1 is SGHTA, CDR2 FQGTGA, per germline. The variable domain in full, completed from reference TRBV7-3 and TRBJ1-2, reads GAGVSQTPSNKVTEKGKYVELRCDPISGHTALYWYRQSLGQGPEFLIYFQGTGAADDSGLPNDRFFAVRPEGSVSTLKIQRTERGDSAVYLCASSPGQNYGYTFGSGTRLTVV.

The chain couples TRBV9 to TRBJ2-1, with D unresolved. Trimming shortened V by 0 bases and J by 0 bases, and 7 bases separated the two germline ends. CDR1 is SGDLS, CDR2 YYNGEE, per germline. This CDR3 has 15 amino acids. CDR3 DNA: TGTGCCAGCAGCGTAGTGGCTAACTCCTACAATGAGCAGTTCTTC. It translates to CASSVVANSYNEQFF.

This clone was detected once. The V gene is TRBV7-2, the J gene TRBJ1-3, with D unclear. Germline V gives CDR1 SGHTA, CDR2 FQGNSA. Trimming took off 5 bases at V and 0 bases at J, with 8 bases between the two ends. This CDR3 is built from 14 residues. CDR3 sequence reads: CASSPGVSGNTIYF. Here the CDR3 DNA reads TGTGCCAGCAGCCCGGGAGTCTCTGGAAACACCATATATTTT.

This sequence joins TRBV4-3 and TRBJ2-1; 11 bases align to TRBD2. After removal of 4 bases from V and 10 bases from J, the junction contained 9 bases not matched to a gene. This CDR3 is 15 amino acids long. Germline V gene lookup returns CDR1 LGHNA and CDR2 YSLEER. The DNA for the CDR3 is TGCGCCAGCAGCCCAACTAGCGGGAGACCGTGGGAGCAGTTCTTC. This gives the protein CASSPTSGRPWEQFF.

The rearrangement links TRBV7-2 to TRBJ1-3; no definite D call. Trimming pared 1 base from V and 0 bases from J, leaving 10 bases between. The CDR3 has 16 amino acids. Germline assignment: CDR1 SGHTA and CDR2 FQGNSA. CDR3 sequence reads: CASSLGAVGSGNTIYF. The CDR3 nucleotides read TGTGCCAGCAGCTTAGGGGCGGTGGGCTCTGGAAACACCATATATTTT.

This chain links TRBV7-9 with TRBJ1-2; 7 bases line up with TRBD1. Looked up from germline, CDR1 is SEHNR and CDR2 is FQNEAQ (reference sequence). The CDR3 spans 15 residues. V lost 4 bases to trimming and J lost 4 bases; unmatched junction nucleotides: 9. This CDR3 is CASSSRQGQGYGYTF. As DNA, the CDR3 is TGTGCCAGCAGCTCCCGACAGGGCCAAGGCTATGGCTACACCTTC.